This record looks at one T cell receptor beta chain sequence and its context. This entry comes from a study of beta chain features in type 1 diabetes. Germline V lookup: CDR1 SGDLS, CDR2 YYNGEE. CDR3 length: 13 residues. V was trimmed by 0 bases and J by 2 bases, leaving 3 bases between them. The study reverse transcribed the entire isolated RNA, so it sequenced expressed TCRB transcripts. The table came from immunoSEQ multiplex PCR; TCRdb's copy has only in-frame clones and leaves some out. The sample contains over 700,000 clones, around a sixth of which appear only once. Source material: naive CD4+ T cells from blood. This rearrangement joins TRBV9 to TRBJ2-1, with D hard to call. The TCR originated in a woman aged 18 to 35 in good health. The chain's CDR3 is CASSVATYNEQFF. The DNA for the CDR3 is TGTGCCAGCAGCGTAGCAACCTACAATGAGCAGTTCTTC.